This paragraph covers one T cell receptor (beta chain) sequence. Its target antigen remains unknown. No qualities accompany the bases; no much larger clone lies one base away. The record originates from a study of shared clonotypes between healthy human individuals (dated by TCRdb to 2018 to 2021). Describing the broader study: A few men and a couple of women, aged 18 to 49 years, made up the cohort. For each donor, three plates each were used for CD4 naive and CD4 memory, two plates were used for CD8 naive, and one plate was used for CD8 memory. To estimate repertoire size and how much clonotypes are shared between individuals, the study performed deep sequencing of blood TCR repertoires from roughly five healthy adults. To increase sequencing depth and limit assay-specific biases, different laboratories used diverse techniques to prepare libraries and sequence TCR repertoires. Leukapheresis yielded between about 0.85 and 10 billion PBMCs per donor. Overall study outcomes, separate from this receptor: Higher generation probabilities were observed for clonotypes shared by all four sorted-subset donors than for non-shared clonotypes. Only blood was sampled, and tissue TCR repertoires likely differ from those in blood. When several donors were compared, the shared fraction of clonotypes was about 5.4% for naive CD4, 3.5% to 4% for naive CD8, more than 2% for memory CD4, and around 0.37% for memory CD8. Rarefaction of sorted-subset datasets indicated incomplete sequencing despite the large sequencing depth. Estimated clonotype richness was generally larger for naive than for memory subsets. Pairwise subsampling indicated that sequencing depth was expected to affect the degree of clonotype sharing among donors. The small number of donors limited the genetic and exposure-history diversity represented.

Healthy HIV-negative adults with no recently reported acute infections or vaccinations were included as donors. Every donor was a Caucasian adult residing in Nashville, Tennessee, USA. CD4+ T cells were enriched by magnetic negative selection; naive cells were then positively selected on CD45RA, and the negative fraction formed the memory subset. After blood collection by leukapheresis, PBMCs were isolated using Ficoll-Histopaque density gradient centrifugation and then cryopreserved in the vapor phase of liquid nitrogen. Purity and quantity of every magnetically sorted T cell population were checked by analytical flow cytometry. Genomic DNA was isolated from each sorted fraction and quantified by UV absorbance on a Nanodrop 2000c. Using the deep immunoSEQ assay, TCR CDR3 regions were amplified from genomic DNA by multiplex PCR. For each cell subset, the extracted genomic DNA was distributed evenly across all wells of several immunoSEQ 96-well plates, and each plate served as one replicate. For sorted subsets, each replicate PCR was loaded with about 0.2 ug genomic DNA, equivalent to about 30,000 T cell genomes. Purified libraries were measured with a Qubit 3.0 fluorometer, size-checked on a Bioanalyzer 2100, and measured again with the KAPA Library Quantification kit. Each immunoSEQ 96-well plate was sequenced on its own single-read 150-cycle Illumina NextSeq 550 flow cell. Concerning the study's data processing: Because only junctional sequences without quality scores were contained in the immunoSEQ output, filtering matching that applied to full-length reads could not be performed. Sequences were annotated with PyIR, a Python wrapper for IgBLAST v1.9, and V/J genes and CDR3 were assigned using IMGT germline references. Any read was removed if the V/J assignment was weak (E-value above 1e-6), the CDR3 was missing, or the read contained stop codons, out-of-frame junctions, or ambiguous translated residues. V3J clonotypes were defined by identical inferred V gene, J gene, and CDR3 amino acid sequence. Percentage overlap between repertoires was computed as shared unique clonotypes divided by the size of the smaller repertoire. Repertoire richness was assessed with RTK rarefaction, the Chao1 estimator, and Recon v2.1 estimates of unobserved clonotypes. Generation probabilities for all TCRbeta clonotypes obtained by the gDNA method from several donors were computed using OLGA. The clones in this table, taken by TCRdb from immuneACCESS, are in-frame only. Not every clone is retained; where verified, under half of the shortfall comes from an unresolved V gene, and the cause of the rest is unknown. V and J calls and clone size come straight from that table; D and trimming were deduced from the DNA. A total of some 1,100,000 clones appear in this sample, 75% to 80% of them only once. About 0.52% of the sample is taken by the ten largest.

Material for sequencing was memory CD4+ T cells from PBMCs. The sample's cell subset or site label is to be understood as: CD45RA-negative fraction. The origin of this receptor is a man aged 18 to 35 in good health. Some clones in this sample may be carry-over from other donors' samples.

The DNA sequence follows: TGTGCCAGCAGCTTACGTCTCGGTCTCGAGCAGTACTTC. This yields the protein CASSLRLGLEQYF. This chain joins TRBV13 to TRBJ2-7; a confident D gene designation cannot be given. The germline V gene (reference sequence) supplies CDR1 PRHDT and CDR2 FYEKMQ. Reading from cysteine to phenylalanine, the CDR3 counts 13 amino acids. CDR3 DNA only is kept here, 39 bases in frame from base 1. Trimming removed 2 bases from V and 6 bases from J, leaving 11 bases between the germline ends.